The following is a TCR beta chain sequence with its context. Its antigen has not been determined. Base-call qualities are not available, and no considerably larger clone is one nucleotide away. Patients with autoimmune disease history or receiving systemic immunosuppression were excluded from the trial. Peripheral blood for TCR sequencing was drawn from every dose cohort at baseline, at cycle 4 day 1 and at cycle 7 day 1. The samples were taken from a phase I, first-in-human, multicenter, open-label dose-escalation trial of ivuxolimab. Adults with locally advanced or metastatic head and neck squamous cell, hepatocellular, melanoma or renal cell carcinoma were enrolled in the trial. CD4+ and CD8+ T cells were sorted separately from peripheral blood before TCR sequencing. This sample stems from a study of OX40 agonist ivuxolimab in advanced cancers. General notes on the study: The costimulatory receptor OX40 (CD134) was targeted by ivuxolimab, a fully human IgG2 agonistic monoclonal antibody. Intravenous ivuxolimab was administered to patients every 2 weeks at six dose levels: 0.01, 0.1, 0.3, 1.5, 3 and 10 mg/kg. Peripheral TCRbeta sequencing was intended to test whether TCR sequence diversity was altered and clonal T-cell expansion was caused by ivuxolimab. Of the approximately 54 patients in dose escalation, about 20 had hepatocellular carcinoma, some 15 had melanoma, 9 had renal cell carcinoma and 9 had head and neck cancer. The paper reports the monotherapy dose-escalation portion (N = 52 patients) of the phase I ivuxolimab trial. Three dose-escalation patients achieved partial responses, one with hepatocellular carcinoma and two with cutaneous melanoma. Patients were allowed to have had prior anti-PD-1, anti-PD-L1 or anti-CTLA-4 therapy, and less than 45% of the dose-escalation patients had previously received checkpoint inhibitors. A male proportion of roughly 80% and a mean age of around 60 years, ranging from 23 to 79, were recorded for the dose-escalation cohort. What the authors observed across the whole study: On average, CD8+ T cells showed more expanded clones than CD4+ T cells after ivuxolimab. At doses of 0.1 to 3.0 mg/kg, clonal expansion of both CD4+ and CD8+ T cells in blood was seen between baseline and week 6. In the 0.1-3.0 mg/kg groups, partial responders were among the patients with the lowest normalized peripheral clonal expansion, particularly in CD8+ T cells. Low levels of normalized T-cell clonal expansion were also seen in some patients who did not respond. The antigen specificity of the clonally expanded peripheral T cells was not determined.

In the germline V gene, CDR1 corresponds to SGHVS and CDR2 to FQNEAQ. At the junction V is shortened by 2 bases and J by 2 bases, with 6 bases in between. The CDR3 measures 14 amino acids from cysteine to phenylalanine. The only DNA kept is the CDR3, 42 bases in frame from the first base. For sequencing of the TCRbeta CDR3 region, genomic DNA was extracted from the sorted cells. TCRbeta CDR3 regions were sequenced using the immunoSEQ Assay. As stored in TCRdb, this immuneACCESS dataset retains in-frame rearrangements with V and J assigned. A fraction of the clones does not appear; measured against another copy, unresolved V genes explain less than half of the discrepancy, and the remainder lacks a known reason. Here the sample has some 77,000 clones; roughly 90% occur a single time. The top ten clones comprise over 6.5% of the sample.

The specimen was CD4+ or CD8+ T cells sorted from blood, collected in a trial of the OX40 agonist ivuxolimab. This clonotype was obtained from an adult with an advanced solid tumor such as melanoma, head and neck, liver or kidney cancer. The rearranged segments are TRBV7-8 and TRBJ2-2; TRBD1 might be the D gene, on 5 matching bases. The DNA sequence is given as TGTGCCAGCAGCTTACAGGGTAACACCGGGGAGCTGTTTTTT. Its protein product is CASSLQGNTGELFF.